This T cell receptor beta chain stems from a study of T cells in Graves' hyperthyroidism and ophthalmopathy. The investigators amplified TCR beta CDR3 regions from RNA transcripts. With the HTBI primer set, the TCR CDR3 went through a first round of RT-PCR. TCRdb reprocessed the multiplex PCR reads with MiXCR, giving one entry per CDR3 protein. Among roughly 660,000 distinct CDR3 sequences, around 16% were seen once, and the ten largest hold roughly a sixth. The V end was cut by 10 bases, the J end by 1 base, with 13 bases between. The germline V gene has CDR1 ENHRY and CDR2 SYGVKD. This CDR3 spans 13 amino acids. Extraction of PBMCs used 9 to 10 ml of fresh peripheral blood.

V and J are TRBV10-3 and TRBJ1-1, with a weak D call TRBD1 (6 bases). The sample comprised blood. This clonotype was sampled from a man aged 50 to 60 with Graves' hyperthyroidism. CDR3 coding DNA: TGTGCCACCATGGGACAAACGAACACTGAAGCTTTCTTT. This sequence encodes CATMGQTNTEAFF.